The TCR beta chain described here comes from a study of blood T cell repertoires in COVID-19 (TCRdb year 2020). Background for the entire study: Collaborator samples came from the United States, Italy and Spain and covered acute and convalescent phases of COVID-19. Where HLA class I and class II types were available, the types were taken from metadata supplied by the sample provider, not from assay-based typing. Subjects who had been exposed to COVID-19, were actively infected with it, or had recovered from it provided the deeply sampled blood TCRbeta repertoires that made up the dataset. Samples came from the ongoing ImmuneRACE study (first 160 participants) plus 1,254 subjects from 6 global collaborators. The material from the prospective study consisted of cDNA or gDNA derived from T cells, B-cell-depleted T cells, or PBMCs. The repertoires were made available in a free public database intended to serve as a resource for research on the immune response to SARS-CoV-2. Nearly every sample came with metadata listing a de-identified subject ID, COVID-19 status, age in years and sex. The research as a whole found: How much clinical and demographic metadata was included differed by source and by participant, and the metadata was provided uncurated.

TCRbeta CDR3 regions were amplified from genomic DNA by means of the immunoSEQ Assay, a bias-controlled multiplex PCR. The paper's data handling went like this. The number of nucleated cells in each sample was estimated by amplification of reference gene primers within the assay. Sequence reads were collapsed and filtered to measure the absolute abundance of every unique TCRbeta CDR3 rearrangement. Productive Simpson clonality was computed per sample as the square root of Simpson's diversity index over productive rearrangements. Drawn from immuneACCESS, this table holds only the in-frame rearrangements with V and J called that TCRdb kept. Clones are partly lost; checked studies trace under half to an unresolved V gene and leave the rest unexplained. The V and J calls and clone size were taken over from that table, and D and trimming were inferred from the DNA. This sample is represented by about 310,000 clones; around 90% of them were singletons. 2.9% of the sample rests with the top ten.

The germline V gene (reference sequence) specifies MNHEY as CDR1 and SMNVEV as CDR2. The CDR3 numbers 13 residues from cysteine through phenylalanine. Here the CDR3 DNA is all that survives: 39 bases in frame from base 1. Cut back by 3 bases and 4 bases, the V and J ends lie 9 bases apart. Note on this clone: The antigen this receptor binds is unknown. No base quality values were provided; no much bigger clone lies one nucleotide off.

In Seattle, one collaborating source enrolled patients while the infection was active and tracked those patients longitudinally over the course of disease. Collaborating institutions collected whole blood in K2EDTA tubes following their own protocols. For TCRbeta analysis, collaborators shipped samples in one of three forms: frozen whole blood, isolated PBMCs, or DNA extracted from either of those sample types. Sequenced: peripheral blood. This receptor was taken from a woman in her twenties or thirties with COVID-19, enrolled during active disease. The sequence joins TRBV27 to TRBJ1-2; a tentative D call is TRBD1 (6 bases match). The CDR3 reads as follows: CASSFRGAYGYTF. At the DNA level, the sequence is TGTGCCAGCAGTTTTCGGGGGGCCTATGGCTACACCTTC.